The table lists the clone carrying this T cell receptor (beta chain) with a few counts. Its target is not known. This sample was taken from a study of blood T cells in healthy people across ages. The CDR3 contains 15 residues. Germline values: CDR1 LNHNV, CDR2 YYDKDF (reference sequence). With V trimmed by 4 bases and J by 3 bases, 6 bases remained unmatched. Then a second PCR, running about 6 to 11 cycles, was carried out with a sample-barcoded 5' primer and a J-beta primer mix. TCRdb passed the 5' RACE reads through MiXCR, listing each CDR3 protein once. This repertoire shows around 2 million distinct CDR3 sequences, about two fifths found once; its top ten account for under 30%. Findings and caveats of the study: Estimates of diversity drawn from one million T cells were considered underestimates.

The sequenced sample consisted of blood. This TCR was sampled from a human donor in good health. The chain couples TRBV15 to TRBJ2-5, with 9 bases lining up with TRBD2. CDR3 region: CATSIWTSEEETQYF. The CDR3 DNA sequence: TGTGCCACCAGCATCTGGACTAGCGAGGAAGAGACCCAGTACTTC.